The entry that follows covers one TCR beta chain sequence. Its antigen is currently unknown. The data originate from a study of T-cell memory formation after mild COVID-19. Trimming shortened V by 2 bases and J by 5 bases, and 11 bases separated the two germline ends. This CDR3 is built from 14 residues. The germline CDR1 and CDR2 sequences are MNHEY and SMNVEV (reference sequence). With constant-segment primers, 5'RACE yielded cDNA libraries of TCR alpha and TCR beta that carried sample barcodes and UMIs. Using its own MiXCR run on the 5' RACE reads, TCRdb lists one record per CDR3 protein. The sample carries 100,000 to 130,000 distinct CDR3 sequences, around 15% recorded once. Whole-study results and caveats: The study detected some responding clones in pre-infection memory, suggesting cross-reactive memory joined. Clones that contracted from day 15 to 85 had balanced CD4/CD8; later expanders were CD4+ biased.

The chain has TRBV27 and TRBJ2-3, with a possible D match to TRBD1 (6 bases). This TCR was sampled from a young man who had mild COVID-19 (a few samples of this study predate the infection). Cell type and time point are not known. Source material: PBMCs or a T cell subset sorted from them (not recorded which). The CDR3 nucleotides are TGTGCCAGCAGTTTAAGACAGGCTGGAGATACGCAGTATTTT. Amino acid sequence: CASSLRQAGDTQYF.